This T cell receptor (beta chain) was identified during a study of cytomegalovirus exposure and HLA in healthy donors. Study in general: Earlier findings included some 120 million unique TCR beta sequences obtained from approximately 170 million T cells.

The primer mix had 60 Vbeta and 13 Jbeta primers. Clones were sequenced by immunoSEQ multiplex PCR, and TCRdb holds only the in-frame ones, with some missing. The sample records nearly 95,000 clones, less than 65% being singletons. Germline V gives CDR1 MNHEY, CDR2 SMNVEV (reference sequence). V dropped 6 bases and J dropped 1; count of bases not matched to a gene: 7. The CDR3 loop spans 15 amino acids. The sequenced material came from PBMCs. The clonotype was recovered from a woman in her twenties or thirties in good health and CMV-seronegative. The chain employs TRBV27 and TRBJ1-2; 8 bases agree with TRBD1. The CDR3 region has the DNA TGTGCCAGCAGACCGCGGACAGGGATTAACTATGGCTACACCTTC. It codes for CASRPRTGINYGYTF.